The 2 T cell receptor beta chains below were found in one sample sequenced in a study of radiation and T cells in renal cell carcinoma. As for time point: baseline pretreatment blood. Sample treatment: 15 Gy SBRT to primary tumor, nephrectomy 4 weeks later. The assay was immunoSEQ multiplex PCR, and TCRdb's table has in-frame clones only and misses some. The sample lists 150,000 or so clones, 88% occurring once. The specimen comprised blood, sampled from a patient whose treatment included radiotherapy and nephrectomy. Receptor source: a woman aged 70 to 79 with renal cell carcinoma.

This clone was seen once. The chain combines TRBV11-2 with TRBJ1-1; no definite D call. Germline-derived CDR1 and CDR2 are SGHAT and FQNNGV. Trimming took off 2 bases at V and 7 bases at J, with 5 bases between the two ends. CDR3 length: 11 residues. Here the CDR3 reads CASSLTVEAFF. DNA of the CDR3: TGTGCCAGCAGCTTAACAGTTGAAGCTTTCTTT.

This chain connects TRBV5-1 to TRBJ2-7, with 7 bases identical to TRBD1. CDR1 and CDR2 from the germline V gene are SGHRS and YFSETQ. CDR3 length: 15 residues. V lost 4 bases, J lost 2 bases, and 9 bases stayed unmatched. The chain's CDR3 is CASSGIRDSTYEQYF. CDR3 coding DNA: TGCGCCAGCAGCGGAATACGGGACAGCACCTACGAGCAGTACTTC.